This T cell receptor (beta chain) came from a study of blood T cell repertoires in COVID-19. Study-wide context: Acute-phase and convalescent COVID-19 samples originated in the United States, Italy and Spain.

Symptom resolution, clearance, or two negative PCRs marked the recovered donors of Cohort 3. Per the germline V gene, CDR1 is KGHSH and CDR2 is LQKENI. The junction had 12 bases not matched to a gene; V was cut back by 2 bases and J by 5 bases. The CDR3 runs to 18 residues. Sequenced by immunoSEQ multiplex PCR; TCRdb stores in-frame clones only, minus some. This table has more than 250,000 clones, 70% to 90% appearing once. The sequencing input was PBMCs or T cells enriched from blood (not recorded which). The clonotype was recovered from a woman aged 18-29 years who had recovered from COVID-19. The V and J genes are TRBV18 and TRBJ1-4, with 9 nucleotides matching TRBD1. The CDR3 loop is CASSPWGLTGTGNEKLFF. The DNA for the CDR3 is TGTGCCAGCTCACCATGGGGATTAACCGGGACAGGGAATGAAAAACTGTTTTTT.